This T cell receptor beta chain was documented in a study of shared clonotypes between healthy human individuals. Broader study findings: Though the depth was large, rarefaction showed that sorted-subset sequencing was incomplete.

Data came from immunoSEQ multiplex PCR; TCRdb stores just in-frame clones and leaves some out. The profile shows some 2.1 million clones, 93% of them singletons. From germline, CDR1 is MNHEY and CDR2 SVGAGI. This CDR3 has 12 amino acids. V shed 6 bases and J shed 2 bases, with 7 bases lying between them. The naive CD8 population came from CD45RO-negative cells selected for CCR7, without terminally differentiated effector memory CD45RA+ cells. This clone was observed a single time. Its antigen is as yet unknown. Sequencing was carried out using naive CD8+ T cells from PBMCs. The chain joins TRBV6-5 to TRBJ1-2; D unclear. This receptor was identified in a man aged 18 to 30 in good health. Some clones in this sample may be carry-over from other donors' samples. This CDR3 is CASSLTNYGYTF. CDR3 DNA sequence: TGTGCCAGCAGCCTTACCAACTATGGCTACACCTTC.